These 12 T cell receptor beta chains were sequenced from one sample in a study of graft-versus-host responses after intestinal transplantation. Sequencing was performed with immunoSEQ multiplex PCR; in TCRdb, only in-frame clones are kept and a portion is missing. The table has some 90,000 clones, 82% seen once; the top ten hold 0.83%. No antigen has been assigned to these receptors. The sequences come from unstimulated CD4+ T cells sorted from spleen or lymph node cells, collected before intestinal transplant. Receptor source: a human donor who received an intestinal transplant.

In this sample, this clone turned up a few times. V usage is TRBV5-1 and J usage is TRBJ1-1, with D possibly being TRBD1 (5 bases). CDR3 length equals 12 residues. The V gene lost 0 bases and the J gene lost 5 bases, with 5 bases spanning the gap. Germline V gives CDR1 SGHRS, CDR2 YFSETQ. The CDR3 DNA reads as TGCGCCAGCAGCTTGGAGGGGACTGAAGCTTTCTTT. This translates into CASSLEGTEAFF.

In its sample, this clone was seen many times. Written as DNA, the CDR3 is TGTGCCAGCTCAGGGATTGCACAAGATACGCAGTATTTT. This sequence encodes CASSGIAQDTQYF. The V gene is TRBV6-1, the J gene TRBJ2-3; the D gene is possibly TRBD1 (5 bases). V shed 8 bases and J shed 5 bases, with 14 bases lying between them. The CDR3 covers 13 residues. Germline CDR1 is MNHNS and CDR2 is SASEGT.

The chain employs TRBV2 and TRBJ2-3, with 12 bases that match TRBD2. The germline gives CDR1 SNHLY, CDR2 FYNNEI. This CDR3 has 17 residues. Trimming cost V 0 bases and J 2 bases; bases outside gene matches: 3. The CDR3 DNA is TGTGCCAGCAGTGAAGCAACTAGCGGGGGGTTCACAGATACGCAGTATTTT. Protein product: CASSEATSGGFTDTQYF. The full variable domain, with the rest looked up from reference TRBV2 and TRBJ2-3, is EPEVTQTPSHQVTQMGQEVILRCVPISNHLYFYWYRQILGQKVEFLVSFYNNEISEKSEIFDDQFSVERPDGSNFTLKIRSTKLEDSAMYFCASSEATSGGFTDTQYFGPGTRLTVL.

The chain has TRBV4-1 and TRBJ1-4; a possible D gene is TRBD1 (6 bases). CDR3 length equals 14 residues. Germline CDR1 is MGHRA and CDR2 is YSYEKL. Trimming cost V 2 bases and J 7 bases, with 11 bases left between them. In nucleotides, the CDR3 is TGCGCCAGCAGCCAACAGGAAGGGGGTGAAAAACTGTTTTTT. It encodes CASSQQEGGEKLFF.

This clone turned up a few times. The chain combines TRBV5-4 with TRBJ2-7, with D maybe TRBD1 (6 bases). V dropped 3 bases and J dropped 1 base, with 14 bases sitting between them. CDR1 and CDR2 (germline): SGHNT, YYREEE (reference sequence). This CDR3 comprises 15 residues. CDR3 sequence reads: CASSSPQGRSYEQYF. In DNA, the CDR3 is TGTGCCAGCAGCTCCCCACAGGGACGATCCTACGAGCAGTACTTC.

V usage is TRBV28 and J usage is TRBJ1-1; D gene ambiguous. From germline, CDR1 is MDHEN and CDR2 SYDVKM. The CDR3 has 12 residues. Trimming removed 5 bases at V and 6 bases at J, with 10 bases between. CDR3 in DNA: TGTGCCAGCAGTCCCTCTCGGGCTGAAGCTTTCTTT. Its translation is CASSPSRAEAFF.

The rearrangement links TRBV2 to TRBJ1-1; D is unclear. Trimming took 4 bases from V and 3 from J, leaving 9 bases between them. The V gene's germline CDR1 is SNHLY and CDR2 FYNNEI. This CDR3 is 13 amino acids long. For the CDR3, the DNA is TGTGCCAGCAGTGGTTACCCGGACACTGAAGCTTTCTTT. This encodes CASSGYPDTEAFF.

This chain links TRBV5-6 with TRBJ1-5; maybe TRBD1 (5 bases). Looked up from germline, CDR1 is SGHDT and CDR2 is YYEEEE. The V and J ends lost 7 bases and 0 bases respectively, with 11 bases between them. This CDR3 spans 14 amino acids. The CDR3 spells CASSRQRSNQPQHF. As DNA, the CDR3 is TGTGCCAGCTCCCGACAGCGTAGCAATCAGCCCCAGCATTTT.

V gene TRBV25-1 combines with J gene TRBJ2-7; 8 nucleotides agree with TRBD1. V was clipped by 3 bases and J by 7 bases; unmatched bases: 11. The germline gives CDR1 MGHDK, CDR2 SYGVNS. The CDR3 runs 15 residues. The CDR3 loop is CASSERLAGGGEQYF. Here the CDR3 DNA reads TGTGCCAGCAGTGAGAGGCTAGCAGGGGGCGGTGAGCAGTACTTC.

The gene calls are TRBV28 and TRBJ1-1; D not certain. The CDR3 totals 18 residues. The V and J ends lost 1 base and 1 base respectively, with 19 bases between them. The germline gives CDR1 MDHEN, CDR2 SYDVKM. The CDR3 DNA follows: TGTGCCAGCAGTTTATTAAATCCGGGGTATAGCACGAACACTGAAGCTTTCTTT. Its translation: CASSLLNPGYSTNTEAFF.

The genes are TRBV7-3 and TRBJ2-7, with a tentative D call TRBD1 (5 bases). This CDR3 has 11 amino acids. Germline V gives CDR1 SGHTA, CDR2 FQGTGA. V was clipped by 7 bases and J by 4 bases, with 8 bases between them. The CDR3 sequence: CASTPGYEQYF. CDR3 sequence (DNA): TGTGCCAGCACCCCAGGGTACGAGCAGTACTTC. Full variable domain (missing parts from reference TRBV7-3 and TRBJ2-7): GAGVSQTPSNKVTEKGKYVELRCDPISGHTALYWYRQSLGQGPEFLIYFQGTGAADDSGLPNDRFFAVRPEGSVSTLKIQRTERGDSAVYLCASTPGYEQYFGPGTRLTVT.

V is TRBV6-5 and J is TRBJ2-1; tentative D call: TRBD2 (5 bases). Germline V gives CDR1 MNHEY, CDR2 SVGAGI. V lost 3 bases, J lost 3 bases, and 12 bases lay in between. The CDR3 length is 15 residues. In DNA form, the CDR3 reads TGTGCCAGCAGTTATGGTCAGGCGGGCTACAATGAGCAGTTCTTC. This codes for CASSYGQAGYNEQFF.